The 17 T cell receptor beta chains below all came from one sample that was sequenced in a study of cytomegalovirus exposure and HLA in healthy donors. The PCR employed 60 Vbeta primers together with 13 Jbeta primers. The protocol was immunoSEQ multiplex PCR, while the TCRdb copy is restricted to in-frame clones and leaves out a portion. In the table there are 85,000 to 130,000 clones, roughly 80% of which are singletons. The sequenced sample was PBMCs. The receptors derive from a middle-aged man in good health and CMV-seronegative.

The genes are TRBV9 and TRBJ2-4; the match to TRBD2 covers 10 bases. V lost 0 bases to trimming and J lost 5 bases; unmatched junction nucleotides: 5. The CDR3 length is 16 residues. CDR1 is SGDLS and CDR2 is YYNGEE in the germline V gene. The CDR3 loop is CASSVGSGGAQNIQYF. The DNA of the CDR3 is TGTGCCAGCAGCGTAGGGAGCGGGGGGGCCCAAAACATTCAGTACTTC.

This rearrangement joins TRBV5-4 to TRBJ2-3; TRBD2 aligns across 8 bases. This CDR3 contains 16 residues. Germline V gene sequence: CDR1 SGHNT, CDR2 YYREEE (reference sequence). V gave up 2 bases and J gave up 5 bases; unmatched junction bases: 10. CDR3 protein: CASSFRAGGRGDTQYF. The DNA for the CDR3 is TGTGCCAGCAGCTTTCGCGCGGGGGGCCGGGGAGATACGCAGTATTTT.

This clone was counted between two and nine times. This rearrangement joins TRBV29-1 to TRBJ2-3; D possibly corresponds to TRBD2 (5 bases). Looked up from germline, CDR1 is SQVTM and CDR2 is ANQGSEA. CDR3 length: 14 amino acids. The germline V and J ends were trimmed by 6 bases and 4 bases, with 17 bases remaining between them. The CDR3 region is CSVLVPRGADTQYF. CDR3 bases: TGCAGCGTGCTAGTACCCCGGGGTGCAGATACGCAGTATTTT.

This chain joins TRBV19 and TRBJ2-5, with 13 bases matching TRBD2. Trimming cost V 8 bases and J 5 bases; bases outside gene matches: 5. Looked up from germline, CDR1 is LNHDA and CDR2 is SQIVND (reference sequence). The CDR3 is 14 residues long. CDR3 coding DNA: TGTGCCAGTGGGGGACTAGCGGGAACTGAGACCCAGTACTTC. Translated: CASGGLAGTETQYF.

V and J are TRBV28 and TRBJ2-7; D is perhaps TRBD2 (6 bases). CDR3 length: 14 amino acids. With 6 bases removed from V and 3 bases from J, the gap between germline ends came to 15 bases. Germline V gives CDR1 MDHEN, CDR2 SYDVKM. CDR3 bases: TGTGCCAGCAGGAGCCCCGGGGGACTCTACGAGCAGTACTTC. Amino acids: CASRSPGGLYEQYF.

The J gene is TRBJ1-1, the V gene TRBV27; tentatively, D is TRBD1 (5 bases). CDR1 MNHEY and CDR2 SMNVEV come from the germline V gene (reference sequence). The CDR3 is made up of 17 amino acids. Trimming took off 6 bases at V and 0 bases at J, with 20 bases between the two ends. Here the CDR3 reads CASSPASTRALNTEAFF. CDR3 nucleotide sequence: TGTGCCAGCAGCCCTGCATCGACCAGGGCTTTGAACACTGAAGCTTTCTTT.

CDR3 sequence reads: CASTLHSGQGEKLFF. The DNA of the CDR3 is TGTGCCAGCACGTTACACTCGGGACAAGGTGAAAAACTGTTTTTT. The gene calls are TRBV6-1 and TRBJ1-4, with a weak D call TRBD1 (6 bases). The CDR3 spans 15 residues. Trimming cost V 7 bases and J 7 bases, with 19 bases left between them. The germline CDR1 and CDR2 sequences are MNHNS and SASEGT.

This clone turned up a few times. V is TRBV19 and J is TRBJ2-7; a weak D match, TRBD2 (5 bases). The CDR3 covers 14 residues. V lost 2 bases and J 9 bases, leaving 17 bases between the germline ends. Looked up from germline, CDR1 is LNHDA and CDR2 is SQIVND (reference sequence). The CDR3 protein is CASSISGGEGRQYF. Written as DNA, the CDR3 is TGTGCCAGTAGTATAAGTGGAGGAGAAGGACGGCAGTACTTC. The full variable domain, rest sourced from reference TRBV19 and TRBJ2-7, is DGGITQSPKYLFRKEGQNVTLSCEQNLNHDAMYWYRQDPGQGLRLIYYSQIVNDFQKGDIAEGYSVSREKKESFPLTVTSAQKNPTAFYLCASSISGGEGRQYFGPGTRLTVT.

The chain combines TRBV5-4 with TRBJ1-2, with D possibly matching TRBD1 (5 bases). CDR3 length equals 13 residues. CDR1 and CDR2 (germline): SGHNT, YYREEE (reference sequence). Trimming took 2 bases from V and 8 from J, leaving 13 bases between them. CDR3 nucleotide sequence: TGTGCCAGCAGCTTCACCAGGGCCGGCGGCTACACCTTC. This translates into CASSFTRAGGYTF.

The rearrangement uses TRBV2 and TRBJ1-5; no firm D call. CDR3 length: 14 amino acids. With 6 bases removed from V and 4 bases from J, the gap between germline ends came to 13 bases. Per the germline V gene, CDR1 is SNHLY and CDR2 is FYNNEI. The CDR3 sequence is CASSGIMENQPQHF. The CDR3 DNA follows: TGTGCCAGCAGCGGGATTATGGAAAATCAGCCCCAGCATTTT.

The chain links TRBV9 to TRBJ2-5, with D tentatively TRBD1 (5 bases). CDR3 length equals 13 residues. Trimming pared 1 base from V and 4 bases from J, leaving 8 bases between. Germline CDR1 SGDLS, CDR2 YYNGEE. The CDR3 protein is CASSVSDRETQYF. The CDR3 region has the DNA TGTGCCAGCAGCGTAAGCGACAGAGAGACCCAGTACTTC. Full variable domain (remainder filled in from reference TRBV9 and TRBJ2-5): DSGVTQTPKHLITATGQRVTLRCSPRSGDLSVYWYQQSLDQGLQFLIQYYNGEERAKGNILERFSAQQFPDLHSELNLSSLELGDSALYFCASSVSDRETQYFGPGTRLLVL.

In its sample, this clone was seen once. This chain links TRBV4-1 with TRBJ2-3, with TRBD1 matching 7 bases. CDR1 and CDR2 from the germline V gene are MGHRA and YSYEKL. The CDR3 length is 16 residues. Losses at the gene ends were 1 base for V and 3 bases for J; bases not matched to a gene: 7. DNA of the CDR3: TGCGCCAGCAGCCAAGCGAATTTGGGACAGACAGATACGCAGTATTTT. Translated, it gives CASSQANLGQTDTQYF.

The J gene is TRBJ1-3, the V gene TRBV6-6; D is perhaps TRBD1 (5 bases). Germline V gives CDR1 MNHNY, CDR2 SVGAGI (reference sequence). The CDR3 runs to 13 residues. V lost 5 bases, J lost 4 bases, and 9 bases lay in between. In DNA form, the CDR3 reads TGTGCCAGCAGTCCAGCAGGGGGAAACACCATATATTTT. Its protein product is CASSPAGGNTIYF.

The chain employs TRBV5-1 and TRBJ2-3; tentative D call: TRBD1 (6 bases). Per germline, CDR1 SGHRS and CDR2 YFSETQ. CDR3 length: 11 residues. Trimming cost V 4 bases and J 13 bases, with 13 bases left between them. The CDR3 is CASSQTGPKYF. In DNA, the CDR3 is TGCGCCAGCAGCCAGACAGGACCGAAGTATTTT.

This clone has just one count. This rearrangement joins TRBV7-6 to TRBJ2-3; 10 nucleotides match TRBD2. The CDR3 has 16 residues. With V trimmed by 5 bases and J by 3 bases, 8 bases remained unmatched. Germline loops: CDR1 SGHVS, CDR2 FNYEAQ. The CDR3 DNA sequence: TGTGCCAGCAGCGCTACCCTAGCGGGGGCTACAGATACGCAGTATTTT. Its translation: CASSATLAGATDTQYF.

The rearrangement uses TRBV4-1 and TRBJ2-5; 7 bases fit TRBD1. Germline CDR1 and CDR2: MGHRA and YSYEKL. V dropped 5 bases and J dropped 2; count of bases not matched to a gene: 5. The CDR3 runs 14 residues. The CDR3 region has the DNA TGCGCCAGCAGCGACACGACAGGGCAAGAGACCCAGTACTTC. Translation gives CASSDTTGQETQYF.

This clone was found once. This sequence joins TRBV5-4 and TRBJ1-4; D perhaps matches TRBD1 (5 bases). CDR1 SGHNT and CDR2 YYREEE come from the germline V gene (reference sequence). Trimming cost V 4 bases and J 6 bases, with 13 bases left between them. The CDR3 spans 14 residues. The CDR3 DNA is TGTGCCAGCAGCCGGGAGGTAGGGGATGAAAAACTGTTTTTT. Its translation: CASSREVGDEKLFF.